This entry lists 13 T cell receptor beta chains sequenced from one sample in a study of blood T cell repertoires in COVID-19. TCRdb keeps only in-frame clones here, not all; method: immunoSEQ multiplex PCR. The repertoire includes approximately 59,000 clones, 70% to 90% of them detected once, and 25% to 35% sits in the top ten. The sample taken for sequencing was peripheral blood. These receptors all stem from a man aged 55-75 years with COVID-19, enrolled during active disease.

This chain links TRBV30 with TRBJ1-5; 8 bases agree with TRBD1. CDR1 GTSNPN and CDR2 SVGIG come from the germline V gene (reference sequence). The CDR3 is 14 residues long. The trim removed 3 bases at V and 7 bases at J, leaving 8 bases unmatched. CDR3 region: CAWRTGEGRQPQHF. DNA for the CDR3: TGTGCCTGGAGGACAGGGGAAGGAAGGCAGCCCCAGCATTTT.

The rearrangement joins TRBV28 to TRBJ1-5, with D perhaps TRBD1 (6 bases). The V gene's germline CDR1 is MDHEN and CDR2 SYDVKM. Trimming took off 10 bases at V and 7 bases at J, with 17 bases between the two ends. The CDR3 contains 13 residues. CDR3 in amino acids: CATKGGADQPQHF. CDR3 in DNA: TGTGCCACCAAGGGGGGGGCCGACCAGCCCCAGCATTTT.

The CDR3 reads CASSQPKRTGGMGAFF. The CDR3 DNA follows: TGTGCCAGCAGCCAACCGAAAAGGACAGGTGGAATGGGAGCTTTCTTT. V and J are TRBV5-6 and TRBJ1-1, with TRBD1 identical over 7 bases. The CDR3 is made up of 16 amino acids. Germline V CDR1 and CDR2: SGHDT, YYEEEE. With 4 bases clipped from V and 10 bases from J, the junction kept 19 bases outside the gene matches.

This clone was found a few times. V usage is TRBV5-1 and J usage is TRBJ2-5, with unresolved D. V lost 4 bases to trimming and J lost 5 bases, with 6 bases between them. Per the germline V gene, CDR1 is SGHRS and CDR2 is YFSETQ. The CDR3 consists of 11 residues. This CDR3 reads CASSVRETQYF. CDR3 DNA: TGCGCCAGCAGCGTCCGGGAGACCCAGTACTTC.

V usage is TRBV9 and J usage is TRBJ2-1; no firm D call. Germline CDR1 is SGDLS and CDR2 is YYNGEE. Trimming removed 0 bases from V and 4 bases from J, with 14 bases in between. CDR3 length: 16 amino acids. The CDR3 sequence is CASSVGASEKYNEQFF. The CDR3 DNA reads as TGTGCCAGCAGCGTAGGCGCTTCGGAGAAATACAATGAGCAGTTCTTC.

The chain carries TRBV5-4 and TRBJ2-5; 8 bases are a match to TRBD2. CDR1 is SGHNT, CDR2 YYREEE, per germline (reference sequence). The CDR3 runs to 15 residues. With 6 bases clipped from V and 3 bases from J, the junction kept 10 bases outside the gene matches. This CDR3 is CASKTGGTEKETQYF. The CDR3 DNA sequence: TGTGCCAGCAAAACGGGGGGGACGGAGAAAGAGACCCAGTACTTC.

This chain uses TRBV6-5 with TRBJ1-2, with a possible D match to TRBD1 (5 bases). Germline V CDR1 and CDR2: MNHEY, SVGAGI. The CDR3 has 12 amino acids. Trimming took off 6 bases at V and 10 bases at J, with 15 bases between the two ends. In DNA, the CDR3 is TGTGCCAGCAGGTTTCTTCAGGGATACTACACCTTC. Translation: CASRFLQGYYTF.

The rearrangement joins TRBV5-8 to TRBJ1-5, with D possibly TRBD1 on 6 matching bases. CDR3 size: 15 residues. Germline V gene data show CDR1 as SGHTS and CDR2 as YDEGEE. V dropped 5 bases and J dropped 9 bases, with 21 bases sitting between them. CDR3 protein: CASRGGPGEIGPQHF. The CDR3 region has the DNA TGTGCCAGCAGAGGGGGACCAGGCGAGATAGGGCCCCAGCATTTT.

The chain uses TRBV23-1 and TRBJ2-1; 10 bases are a match to TRBD2. TRBV23-1 is designated an ORF whose function remains uncertain. Trimming took 0 bases from V and 4 from J; bases not matched to a gene: 3. The CDR3 is 16 amino acids. CDR3 in amino acids: CASSQSRSGGYNEQFF. The CDR3, as DNA: TGCGCCAGCAGTCAATCTCGTAGCGGGGGGTACAATGAGCAGTTCTTC.

V and J are TRBV2 and TRBJ1-1; 7 nucleotides match TRBD1. V was clipped by 5 bases and J by 1 base; unmatched bases: 7. Germline values: CDR1 SNHLY, CDR2 FYNNEI. The CDR3 has 15 residues. The DNA for the CDR3 is TGTGCCAGCAGTTACGAGGGGACAGCGAACACTGAAGCTTTCTTT. Its translation is CASSYEGTANTEAFF. Filled out from reference TRBV2 and TRBJ1-1, the complete variable domain reads EPEVTQTPSHQVTQMGQEVILRCVPISNHLYFYWYRQILGQKVEFLVSFYNNEISEKSEIFDDQFSVERPDGSNFTLKIRSTKLEDSAMYFCASSYEGTANTEAFFGQGTRLTVV.

The chain employs TRBV5-1 and TRBJ1-1; 9 nucleotides line up with TRBD1. Germline-derived CDR1 and CDR2 are SGHRS and YFSETQ. The CDR3 runs 16 residues. V gave up 1 base and J gave up 0 bases; unmatched junction bases: 4. The CDR3 sequence is CASSLRGQGMNTEAFF. The CDR3 DNA reads as TGCGCCAGCAGCTTGAGGGGACAGGGCATGAACACTGAAGCTTTCTTT.

V usage is TRBV7-9 and J usage is TRBJ2-3, with 7 bases lining up with TRBD1. Germline trimming cut 3 bases from V and 2 bases from J; bases unmatched to any gene: 5. Germline loops: CDR1 SEHNR, CDR2 FQNEAQ (reference sequence). The CDR3 totals 15 residues. DNA of the CDR3: TGTGCCAGCAGCTTGGGACAGACTACCACAGATACGCAGTATTTT. Translating gives CASSLGQTTTDTQYF.

The J gene is TRBJ1-1, the V gene TRBV5-1, with D unresolved. Between the trimmed V and J ends, which lost 4 bases and 0 bases, there was a span of 13 bases. Germline CDR1 and CDR2: SGHRS and YFSETQ. This CDR3 contains 15 residues. The CDR3 DNA follows: TGCGCCAGCAGCCCGTTACAGACGATGAACACTGAAGCTTTCTTT. Translating gives CASSPLQTMNTEAFF.